This TCR beta chain came from a study of T cell responses to AZD1222 COVID-19 vaccine. With regard to this clone: The antigen is undetermined.

The CDR3 is made up of 15 amino acids. V shed 5 bases and J 3 bases; nucleotides not matched to a gene: 6. Per the germline V gene, CDR1 is LNHDA and CDR2 is SQIVND (reference sequence). The study, taken as a whole, reports: The donor group comprised mostly white British people and more females; the analysis possibly underestimated clonal diversity. Distributed over spike, vaccine-associated CD4 TCRs predominated at 160-218 and 743-854. Unmutated variant regions reportedly attract nearly half of all spike-specific TCRs. Spike-specific TCR depth and breadth grew after two AZD1222 doses.

Method: immunoSEQ multiplex PCR; TCRdb's copy keeps in-frame clones and lacks some. The sample contains about 120,000 clones, 92% of which appear only once. The chain joins TRBV19 to TRBJ1-4; TRBD1 agrees at 7 bases. This receptor was obtained from an adult in good health. Specimen: peripheral blood, collected on day 0 of AZD1222 vaccination. The CDR3 nucleotides read TGTGCCAGTAGTGTGACAGGGTCCTCTAATGAAAAACTGTTTTTT. Translated, it gives CASSVTGSSNEKLFF.